Listed below are T cell receptor beta chains from one sample, sequenced in a study of CD8 T cells in ankylosing spondylitis. TCRdb fed the 5' RACE reads into MiXCR, producing one record per CDR3 protein. Found here are roughly 350,000 distinct CDR3 sequences, 8% of them singletons; the top ten hold approximately 14%. The specimen sequenced was blood, either unsorted or a sorted T cell fraction (not recorded which). These receptors were obtained from a male donor with ankylosing spondylitis. Each CDR3 is given with its conserved first and last residue. The D gene is left open where the match is weak. Not every row has a clone size; where given, it reads once, few, many or a size class.

cdr3_nt: TGCAGCGTGGCCGGGACAGGGGGAGAGACCCAGTACTTC
cdr3_aa: CSVAGTGGETQYF
d_call: TRBD1
clone_size: many
v_call: TRBV29-1
j_call: TRBJ2-5

cdr3_nt: TGCGCCAGCAGCCAAGATCTGATTGGACTAGCGGGACCTGGGGCCAACGTCCTGACTTTC
cdr3_aa: CASSQDLIGLAGPGANVLTF
d_call: TRBD2
clone_size: NA
v_call: TRBV4-3
j_call: TRBJ2-6

cdr3_nt: TGTGCCAGCAGTGCACTGGATACGCAGTATTTT
cdr3_aa: CASSALDTQYF
d_call: NA
clone_size: NA
v_call: TRBV12-3/TRBV12-4
j_call: TRBJ2-3

cdr3_nt: TGTGCCAGCAGCCCCCCCCTAGCGGGAGGTTCCTACGAGCAGTACTTC
cdr3_aa: CASSPPLAGGSYEQYF
d_call: TRBD2
clone_size: NA
v_call: TRBV9
j_call: TRBJ2-7

cdr3_nt: TGTGCCAGCAGCTTAGGACAGGCCACAGATACGCAGTATTTT
cdr3_aa: CASSLGQATDTQYF
d_call: TRBD1
clone_size: NA
v_call: TRBV5-6
j_call: TRBJ2-3

cdr3_nt: TGTGCCAGCAGCTTTATGGACGGCGCTGAGCAGTACTTC
cdr3_aa: CASSFMDGAEQYF
d_call: NA
clone_size: many
v_call: TRBV7-9
j_call: TRBJ2-7

cdr3_nt: TGCAGTGCTAGGCAGACCTACAATGAGCAGTTCTTC
cdr3_aa: CSARQTYNEQFF
d_call: NA
clone_size: few
v_call: TRBV20-1
j_call: TRBJ2-1

cdr3_nt: TGTGCCATCAGGGAGGACAGGGGCACAGATACGCAGTATTTT
cdr3_aa: CAIREDRGTDTQYF
d_call: TRBD1
clone_size: many
v_call: TRBV10-3
j_call: TRBJ2-3

cdr3_nt: TGTGCCACCCTCATTCCGGGGGAGACCCAGTACTTC
cdr3_aa: CATLIPGETQYF
d_call: NA
clone_size: NA
v_call: TRBV28
j_call: TRBJ2-5

cdr3_nt: TGTGCCAGCAGCTTAGTTGGGGCGAGTGAAAAACTGTTTTTT
cdr3_aa: CASSLVGASEKLFF
d_call: NA
clone_size: many
v_call: TRBV7-9
j_call: TRBJ1-4

cdr3_nt: TGTGCCACCAGCGGCTCCTTTAGCGGGAGCTCCTACAATGAGCAGTTCTTC
cdr3_aa: CATSGSFSGSSYNEQFF
d_call: TRBD2
clone_size: few
v_call: TRBV15
j_call: TRBJ2-1

cdr3_nt: TGTGCCAGCAGCCAAGATCGAGGGGACAGGGGTCTCGGCGGGGGTTACAATGAGCAGTTCTTC
cdr3_aa: CASSQDRGDRGLGGGYNEQFF
d_call: TRBD1
clone_size: NA
v_call: TRBV3-1
j_call: TRBJ2-1

cdr3_nt: TGTGCCATCGGGACTAGCGGGAGGGCTCTTTACGAGCAGTTCTTC
cdr3_aa: CAIGTSGRALYEQFF
d_call: TRBD2
clone_size: few
v_call: TRBV10-3
j_call: TRBJ2-1

cdr3_nt: TGTGCCAGCAGCTTGGGACCAGAAGAGACCCAGTACTTC
cdr3_aa: CASSLGPEETQYF
d_call: NA
clone_size: many
v_call: TRBV5-6
j_call: TRBJ2-5

cdr3_nt: TGTGCCAGCAGTTTTCAGAACGGTAACTATGGCTACACCTTC
cdr3_aa: CASSFQNGNYGYTF
d_call: NA
clone_size: few
v_call: TRBV12-3/TRBV12-4
j_call: TRBJ1-2

cdr3_nt: TGTGCCAGCAGTACCCGCCAGGTTCTGACCGGGGAGCTGTTTTTT
cdr3_aa: CASSTRQVLTGELFF
d_call: NA
clone_size: few
v_call: TRBV6-1
j_call: TRBJ2-2

cdr3_nt: TGTGCCGTCAAGCCCGGGGCAGATCAAGAGACCCAGTACTTC
cdr3_aa: CAVKPGADQETQYF
d_call: NA
clone_size: NA
v_call: TRBV6-1
j_call: TRBJ2-5

cdr3_nt: TGCAGCGTTGAAGTCGAGTACACTGAAGCTTTCTTT
cdr3_aa: CSVEVEYTEAFF
d_call: NA
clone_size: NA
v_call: TRBV29-1
j_call: TRBJ1-1

cdr3_nt: TGCAGTGCTAGAGATCTGGCGGGGAGTGGGGCAGATACGCAGTATTTT
cdr3_aa: CSARDLAGSGADTQYF
d_call: NA
clone_size: NA
v_call: TRBV20-1
j_call: TRBJ2-3

cdr3_nt: TGTGCCAGCAGATCGACTAGCGGATACAATGAGCAGTTCTTC
cdr3_aa: CASRSTSGYNEQFF
d_call: TRBD2
clone_size: few
v_call: TRBV2
j_call: TRBJ2-1

cdr3_nt: TGCGCCAGCAGCCAAGATTTAGCGGGAGGGCCGTACACCGGGGAGCTGTTTTTT
cdr3_aa: CASSQDLAGGPYTGELFF
d_call: TRBD2
clone_size: many
v_call: TRBV4-1
j_call: TRBJ2-2